The present TCR beta chain was sequenced within a study of blood T cell repertoires in COVID-19. Turning to the study itself: Acute-phase and convalescent COVID-19 samples originated in the United States, Italy and Spain. PBMCs, B-cell-depleted T cells, or T cells were the source of the cDNA or gDNA that made up the material.

Authors' processing steps: Amplification of reference gene primers provided the estimated nucleated cell counts. Assay used: immunoSEQ multiplex PCR; TCRdb lists only in-frame clones, some missing. V and J calls and clone size are given by that table; D and trimming were obtained from the DNA. The repertoire includes roughly 290,000 clones, around four fifths of them detected once, and approximately 3.8% sits in the top ten. The V gene lost 2 bases and the J gene lost 0 bases, with 11 bases spanning the gap. CDR3 length: 16 residues. Germline loops: CDR1 MNHNS, CDR2 SASEGT. This chain joins TRBV6-1 and TRBJ1-5; D is undetermined. This clonotype originated in a woman aged 45-65 years with active or convalescent COVID-19. The material sequenced was peripheral blood. CDR3 coding DNA: TGTGCCAGCAGTGAATCAAAACACCATAGCAATCAGCCCCAGCATTTT. Translating it yields CASSESKHHSNQPQHF.